This TCR beta chain originates from a study of graft-versus-host responses after intestinal transplantation. Looking at the study overall: All of the recipients had induction that used anti-thymocyte globulin, then tacrolimus and steroids for about 3 years. General study findings and limits: Allograft clonal ratios (graft-versus-host to host-versus-graft) were high in patients who had graft-donor T cell macrochimerism. Recipient marrow showed GvH clones, some seen first in ileum or blood. Peak circulating GvH clone levels tracked with early post-transplant HvG declines.

To release intraepithelial and lamina propria lymphocytes, the graft tissue was processed. A remark on this clone: Its target is not known.

Produced via immunoSEQ multiplex PCR; TCRdb's table is partial and in-frame only. The table has about 9,600 clones, 86% seen once. Trimming pared 1 base from V and 6 bases from J, leaving 10 bases between. The germline CDR1 and CDR2 sequences are MGHRA and YSYEKL. The CDR3 runs to 13 residues. The V gene is TRBV4-1, the J gene TRBJ2-7; no clear D gene. The TCR comes from a human patient who received an intestinal transplant, so some T cells may come from the graft donor. The source material was ileum tissue, sampled around 25 months after intestinal transplantation. CDR3: CASSQVDYPEQYF. The DNA for the CDR3 is TGCGCCAGCAGCCAAGTGGATTATCCCGAGCAGTACTTC.